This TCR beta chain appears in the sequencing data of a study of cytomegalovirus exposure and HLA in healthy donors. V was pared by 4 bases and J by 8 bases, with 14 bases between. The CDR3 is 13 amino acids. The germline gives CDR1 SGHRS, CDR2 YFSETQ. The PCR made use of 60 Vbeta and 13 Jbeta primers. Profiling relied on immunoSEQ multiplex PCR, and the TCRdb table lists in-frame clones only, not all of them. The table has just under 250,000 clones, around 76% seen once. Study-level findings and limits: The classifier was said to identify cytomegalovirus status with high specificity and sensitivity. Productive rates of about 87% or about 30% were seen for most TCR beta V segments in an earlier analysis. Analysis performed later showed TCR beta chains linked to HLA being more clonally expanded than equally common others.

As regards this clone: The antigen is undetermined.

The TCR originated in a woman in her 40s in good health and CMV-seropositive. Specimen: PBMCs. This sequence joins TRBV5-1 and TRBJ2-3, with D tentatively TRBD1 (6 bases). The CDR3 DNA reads TGCGCCAGCAGCCTTGTAGGGGGAGCTACGCAGTATTTT. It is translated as CASSLVGGATQYF. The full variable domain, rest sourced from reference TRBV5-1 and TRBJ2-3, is KAGVTQTPRYLIKTRGQQVTLSCSPISGHRSVSWYQQTPGQGLQFLFEYFSETQRNKGNFPGRFSGRQFSNSRSEMNVSTLELGDSALYLCASSLVGGATQYFGPGTRLTVL.